These 24 T cell receptor beta chains came from one sample sequenced in a study of post-analysis software for immune sequencing data. Study results and limitations: A handful of TRBV segments were significantly more frequent in patients than in controls. TRBV5-6, TRBV5-1 and TRBV20-1 were among these segments.

For these receptors, no antigen is known. TCR beta cDNA libraries had unique molecular identifiers. MiXCR was run by TCRdb on the PCR reads, yielding one entry per CDR3 protein. This sample has roughly 800,000 distinct CDR3 sequences, with approximately 30% found just once. Material for sequencing was blood. Receptors were obtained from a girl under 18 with multiple sclerosis.

The CDR3 nucleotides read TGCGCCAGCAGCCAAGTGGGACTAGCCGTGGTCGATACGCAGTATTTT. Amino acid sequence: CASSQVGLAVVDTQYF. The chain couples TRBV4-1 to TRBJ2-3; the match to TRBD2 covers 9 bases. The CDR3 is 16 residues long. Germline V gene data show CDR1 as MGHRA and CDR2 as YSYEKL. Trimming at V came to 1 base and at J to 6 bases, leaving 8 bases not matched to a gene.

CDR3 DNA: TGCAGCGTTGAAGATCTTCGAAACACCGGGGAGCTGTTTTTT. Protein product: CSVEDLRNTGELFF. The chain joins TRBV29-1 to TRBJ2-2; D not certain. CDR1 and CDR2 (germline): SQVTM, ANQGSEA. The CDR3 loop spans 14 amino acids. Trimming shortened V by 0 bases and J by 2 bases, and 7 bases separated the two germline ends.

This clonotype came up once. One junction end does not reproduce the germline sequence, and a read error may be involved. The chain links TRBV20-1 to TRBJ2-3; TRBD2 agrees at 9 bases. Germline loops: CDR1 DFQATT, CDR2 SNEGSKA (reference sequence). CDR3 length equals 16 residues. In DNA form, the CDR3 reads TGCAGTGCTGGAGATTTGCAGCGGGAGGCCACAGATACGCAGTATTTT. Protein: CSAGDLQREATDTQYF.

Concerning this clonotype itself: At one end the junction does not follow the germline gene, possibly because of a read error. The rearrangement uses TRBV7-2 and TRBJ1-2; D uncertain. CDR1 and CDR2 (germline): SGHTA, FQGNSA. This CDR3 is 12 amino acids long. The CDR3 bases are TGTGCCGGCAGCTCCCGGCCAGGTGGCTACACCTTC. This encodes CAGSSRPGGYTF.

The CDR3 reads CASSLGLVSGNIDEQFF. As DNA, the CDR3 is TGCGCCAGCAGCTTGGGGTTGGTTAGCGGGAACATCGATGAGCAGTTCTTC. The V call is TRBV5-1, the J call TRBJ2-1; TRBD2 matches 8 bases. V shed 0 bases, J shed 8 bases, and the junction held 13 bases outside the gene matches. Germline loops: CDR1 SGHRS, CDR2 YFSETQ. The CDR3 covers 17 residues.

With regard to this clonotype: A much larger clone lies a single base off, so this may be a read error. The V call is TRBV28, the J call TRBJ2-3; no reliable D call. CDR1 and CDR2 from the germline V gene are MDHEN and SYDVKM. The CDR3 is 11 amino acids. With 5 bases removed from V and 4 bases from J, the gap between germline ends came to 4 bases. The CDR3 DNA is TGTGCCAGCAGTACCCCAGATACGCAGTATTTT. Amino acids: CASSTPDTQYF.

This clonotype was detected ten times or more. CDR3 loop: CASSRTDEQYF. CDR3 sequence (DNA): TGTGCCAGCAGCCGAACCGACGAGCAGTACTTC. V is TRBV7-2 and J is TRBJ2-7; D not resolved. V was trimmed by 5 bases and J by 5 bases, leaving 7 bases between them. CDR1 is SGHTA, CDR2 FQGNSA, per germline. The CDR3 length is 11 residues.

This clonotype occurred a few times. The V and J genes are TRBV7-2 and TRBJ2-5, with a possible D match to TRBD2 (6 bases). Germline V lookup: CDR1 SGHTA, CDR2 FQGNSA. This CDR3 is built from 16 residues. Trimming cost V 1 base and J 5 bases, with 17 bases left between them. CDR3 coding DNA: TGTGCCAGCAGCTTAGTAGGCGGCCACGCGGGGGAGACCCAGTACTTC. As protein: CASSLVGGHAGETQYF.

In the case of this clonotype: The junction departs from germline at one end; a sequencing error may be responsible. The genes are TRBV15 and TRBJ1-2; 7 nucleotides line up with TRBD1. CDR1 LNHNV and CDR2 YYDKDF come from the germline V gene (reference sequence). The CDR3 runs to 16 residues. CDR3 nucleotides: TGTGCCACCAGCAGAGATGGGGGACAGCCGGACTATGGCCACACCTTC. Protein product: CATSRDGGQPDYGHTF.

The chain employs TRBV24-1 and TRBJ2-7; no definite D call. V was trimmed by 9 bases and J by 3 bases, leaving 11 bases between them. CDR1 KGHDR and CDR2 SFDVKD come from the germline V gene. The length of the CDR3 is 12 residues. The CDR3: CATSDGVYEQYF. The CDR3 region has the DNA TGTGCCACCTCGGACGGCGTCTACGAGCAGTACTTC.

There are a few counts of this clonotype. The CDR3: CASSEGRLYYNEQFF. For the CDR3, the DNA is TGTGCCAGCAGTGAGGGCAGGTTATACTACAATGAGCAGTTCTTC. The V call is TRBV2, the J call TRBJ2-1; D is undetermined. Germline CDR1 SNHLY, CDR2 FYNNEI. This CDR3 region has 15 residues. V lost 3 bases and J lost 3, with 12 bases in between.

This clonotype showed up just a few times. The chain employs TRBV6-2 or TRBV6-3 and TRBJ2-1; D possibly corresponds to TRBD2 (6 bases). Trimming shortened V by 6 bases and J by 8 bases, and 20 bases separated the two germline ends. The CDR3 runs 15 residues. Germline CDR1 and CDR2: MNHEY and SVGEGT. CDR3 nucleotides: TGTGCCAGCAGACCAACGGGGACTTCACGACATGAGCAGTTCTTC. This translates into CASRPTGTSRHEQFF.

The DNA of the CDR3 is TGTGCCAGCAGTTTACCCACTAGCGGGGAAGAGACCCAGTACTTC. It specifies CASSLPTSGEETQYF. The V and J genes are TRBV28 and TRBJ2-5, with TRBD2 matching over 10 bases. The CDR3 is 15 residues long. The germline gives CDR1 MDHEN, CDR2 SYDVKM. J was trimmed by 3 bases and V by 2 bases; bases with no gene match: 3.

J is TRBJ1-1 and V is TRBV29-1; 9 nucleotides agree with TRBD1. Germline CDR1 is SQVTM and CDR2 is ANQGSEA. This CDR3 contains 14 residues. V dropped 2 bases and J dropped 5; count of bases not matched to a gene: 6. This chain's CDR3 is CSVETGGIGTEAFF. The DNA of the CDR3 is TGCAGCGTTGAAACAGGGGGCATTGGGACTGAAGCTTTCTTT. Filled out from reference TRBV29-1 and TRBJ1-1, the complete variable domain reads SAVISQKPSRDICQRGTSLTIQCQVDSQVTMMFWYRQQPGQSLTLIATANQGSEATYESGFVIDKFPISRPNLTFSTLTVSNMSPEDSSIYLCSVETGGIGTEAFFGQGTRLTVV.

The chain joins TRBV11-2 to TRBJ1-6; no clear D gene. CDR1 is SGHAT and CDR2 is FQNNGV in the germline V gene. The CDR3 extends over 15 amino acids. The ends were cut back, 1 base at V and 10 bases at J, with 14 bases in the middle. CDR3 protein: CASSLARWLGSPLHF. The CDR3 DNA reads as TGTGCCAGCAGCTTAGCCAGGTGGCTTGGATCACCCCTCCACTTT.

V usage is TRBV12-3 or TRBV12-4 and J usage is TRBJ2-5; the D gene could be TRBD1 or TRBD2 (5 bases each). This CDR3 spans 12 amino acids. V was trimmed by 6 bases and J by 6 bases, leaving 11 bases between them. CDR3 residues: CASSRDGQTQYF. The CDR3 DNA reads as TGTGCCAGCAGCCGGGACGGGCAGACCCAGTACTTC.

The J gene is TRBJ2-5, the V gene TRBV27; no clear D gene. Germline CDR1 and CDR2: MNHEY and SMNVEV (reference sequence). Trimming pared 4 bases from V and 0 bases from J, leaving 6 bases between. The CDR3 consists of 13 residues. This chain's CDR3 is CASSSTYQETQYF. CDR3 nucleotide sequence: TGTGCCAGCAGTTCTACCTACCAAGAGACCCAGTACTTC.

The J gene is TRBJ2-4, the V gene TRBV20-1; 8 nucleotides agree with TRBD1. The J call may be incorrect, as the DNA end agrees better with TRBJ2-7. The CDR3 length is 15 residues. The germline V gene has CDR1 DFQATT and CDR2 SNEGSKA (reference sequence). Here the CDR3 reads CSAGGMGQVGAEQYF. DNA for the CDR3: TGCAGTGCCGGGGGTATGGGACAGGTAGGGGCCGAGCAGTACTTC.

This clonotype has just a few counts. The chain joins TRBV9 to TRBJ1-2, with no clear D. V lost 4 bases to trimming and J lost 1 base, with 14 bases between them. CDR1 and CDR2 (germline): SGDLS, YYNGEE. CDR3 length: 15 amino acids. The CDR3: CASSLYGDLNYGYTF. CDR3 bases: TGTGCCAGCAGCCTATACGGGGATCTTAACTATGGCTACACCTTC.

Only one count was recorded for this clonotype. The V and J genes are TRBV7-2 and TRBJ2-4, with 7 bases fitting TRBD2. The J call may be incorrect, as the DNA end agrees better with TRBJ2-5. Germline V gene lookup returns CDR1 SGHTA and CDR2 FQGNSA. The CDR3 runs 18 residues. CDR3 nucleotides: TGTGCCAGCAGCTTAGCCCCAACCGTTGGCGGGGGCCAAGAGACCCAGTACTTC. Protein: CASSLAPTVGGGQETQYF.

About this clonotype: A much larger clone lies one base from this, so it may be a read error. V is TRBV12-5 and J is TRBJ2-5; D may be TRBD1 (6 bases). The V gene's germline CDR1 is LGHNT and CDR2 FRNRAP. There are 15 residues in the CDR3. Written as DNA, the CDR3 is TGTACTAGTGGTTTGACCCAGGGGCGACAAGAGACCCAGTACTTC. This codes for CTSGLTQGRQETQYF.

The chain recombines TRBV28 with TRBJ2-7; 9 positions agree with TRBD2. The germline CDR1 and CDR2 sequences are MDHEN and SYDVKM. The V and J ends lost 4 bases and 3 bases, in that order; junction bases with no gene match: 10. This CDR3 has 16 residues. The CDR3 sequence: CASSWLAGAFDYEQYF. In DNA, the CDR3 is TGTGCCAGCAGTTGGTTAGCGGGAGCCTTCGACTACGAGCAGTACTTC.

The V call is TRBV7-8, the J call TRBJ2-1; 15 positions agree with TRBD2. This CDR3 is built from 21 residues. With V trimmed by 5 bases and J by 1 base, 15 bases remained unmatched. Germline V gene lookup returns CDR1 SGHVS and CDR2 FQNEAQ. The CDR3 loop reads CASSPRRGLAGGSGSYNEQFF. CDR3 DNA sequence: TGTGCCAGCAGCCCTCGCAGGGGACTAGCGGGAGGTTCTGGATCCTACAATGAGCAGTTCTTC.

The table lists this clonotype with a few counts. V and J are TRBV20-1 and TRBJ2-3; D is possibly TRBD2 (5 bases). Germline V lookup: CDR1 DFQATT, CDR2 SNEGSKA (reference sequence). The CDR3 is 14 amino acids. V lost 2 bases and J 1 base, leaving 10 bases between the germline ends. This CDR3 reads CSARSSPGTDTQYF. CDR3 DNA sequence: TGCAGTGCTAGATCTAGCCCTGGCACAGATACGCAGTATTTT.